This TCR beta chain was found in a study of shared clonotypes between healthy human individuals. In regard to this clone: The antigen remains unidentified.

The donors were all Caucasian adults (living in Nashville, Tennessee). CD4+ cells underwent separation, giving CD45RA+ naive and CD45RA-negative memory subsets. Study-level results: Several donors held about 4.5% of naive CD4 clonotypes in common. Generally, naive subsets came out with larger estimated richness than memory subsets.

Germline lookup yields CDR1 SSHAT and CDR2 FNYEAQ (reference sequence). J gave up 6 bases and V 5 bases, and 17 bases lay outside the gene matches. This CDR3 comprises 18 residues. Profiling relied on immunoSEQ multiplex PCR, and the TCRdb table lists in-frame clones only, not all of them. This repertoire shows about 2.3 million clones, 80% to 95% found once; its top ten account for under 0.45%. V is TRBV7-7 and J is TRBJ2-3, with TRBD2 identical over 10 bases. Sequenced sample: naive CD4+ T cells from PBMCs. Subset given: CD45RA+ positively selected. The TCR originated in a man in his late teens or twenties in good health. Some clones in this sample may be carry-over from other donors' samples. The CDR3 protein is CASSPLTWFSGRKDTQYF. Written as DNA, the CDR3 is TGTGCCAGCAGCCCCCTGACGTGGTTTAGCGGGAGGAAGGATACGCAGTATTTT.